This T cell receptor (beta chain) was captured in a study of CD4 T cells in relation to SARS-CoV-2 and coronaviruses. Study context: ViraFEST: approximately eleven-day antigen culture of PBMCs, then TCR beta CDR3 sequencing. Of the patients, fewer than ten were male, a few female, two Hispanic.

Profiling relied on immunoSEQ multiplex PCR, and the TCRdb table lists in-frame clones only, not all of them. The sample holds about 35,000 clones, 65% to 80% seen once. Sorted naive or memory CD4+ cells met CEF peptides for 10 days. This CDR3 spans 11 amino acids. V lost 5 bases and J 5 bases, leaving 4 bases between the germline ends. From germline, CDR1 is MDHEN and CDR2 SYDVKM. With respect to this clone: The antigen remains undetermined.

This receptor was taken from an adult with COVID-19. The chain is built from TRBV28 and TRBJ2-1; D is undetermined. The source material was memory CD4+ T cells from PBMCs, cultured in vitro. This CDR3 is CASSIHNEQFF. The DNA for the CDR3 is TGTGCCAGCAGTATCCACAATGAGCAGTTCTTC.